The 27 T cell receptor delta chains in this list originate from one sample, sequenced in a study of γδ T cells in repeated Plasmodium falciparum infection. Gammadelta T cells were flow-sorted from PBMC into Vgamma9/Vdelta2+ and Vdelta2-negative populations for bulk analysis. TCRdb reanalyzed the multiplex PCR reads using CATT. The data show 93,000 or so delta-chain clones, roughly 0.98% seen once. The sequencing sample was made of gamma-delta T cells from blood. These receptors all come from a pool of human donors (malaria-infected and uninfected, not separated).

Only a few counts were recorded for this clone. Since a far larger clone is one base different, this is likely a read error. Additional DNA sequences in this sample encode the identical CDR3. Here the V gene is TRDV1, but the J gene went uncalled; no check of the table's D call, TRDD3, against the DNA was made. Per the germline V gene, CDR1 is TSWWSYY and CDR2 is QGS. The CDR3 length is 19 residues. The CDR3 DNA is TGTGCTCTCAATCACAAGGCAAACTGGGGGATACGGCCCACCGATAAGCTCATCTTT. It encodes CALNHKANWGIRPTDKLIF.

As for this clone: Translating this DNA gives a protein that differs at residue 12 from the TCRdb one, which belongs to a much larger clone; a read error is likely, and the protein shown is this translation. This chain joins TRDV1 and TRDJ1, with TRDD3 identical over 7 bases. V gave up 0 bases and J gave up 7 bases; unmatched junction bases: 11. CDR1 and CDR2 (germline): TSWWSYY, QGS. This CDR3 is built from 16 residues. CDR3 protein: CALGELAGLLGTKLIF. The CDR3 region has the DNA TGTGCTCTTGGGGAACTGGCCGGTCTACTGGGGACTAAACTCATCTTT.

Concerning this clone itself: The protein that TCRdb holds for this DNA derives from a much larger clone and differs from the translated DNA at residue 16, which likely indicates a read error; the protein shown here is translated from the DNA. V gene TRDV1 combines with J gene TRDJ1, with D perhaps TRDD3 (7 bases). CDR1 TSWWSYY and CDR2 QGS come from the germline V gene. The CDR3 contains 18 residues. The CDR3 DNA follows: TGTGCTCTTGGGGAAAGGCCTTCCCGTGACCTGGGGGCTCTTAAACACATCTTT. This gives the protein CALGERPSRDLGALKHIF.

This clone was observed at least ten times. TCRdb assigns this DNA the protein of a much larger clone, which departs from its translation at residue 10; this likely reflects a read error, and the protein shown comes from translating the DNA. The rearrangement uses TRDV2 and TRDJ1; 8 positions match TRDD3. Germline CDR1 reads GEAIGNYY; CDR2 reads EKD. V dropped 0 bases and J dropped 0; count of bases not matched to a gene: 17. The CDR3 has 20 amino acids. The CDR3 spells CACDTLVLGGTRKDTDKLIF. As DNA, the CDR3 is TGTGCCTGTGACACCCTGGTACTGGGGGGTACGCGGAAGGACACCGATAAACTCATCTTT.

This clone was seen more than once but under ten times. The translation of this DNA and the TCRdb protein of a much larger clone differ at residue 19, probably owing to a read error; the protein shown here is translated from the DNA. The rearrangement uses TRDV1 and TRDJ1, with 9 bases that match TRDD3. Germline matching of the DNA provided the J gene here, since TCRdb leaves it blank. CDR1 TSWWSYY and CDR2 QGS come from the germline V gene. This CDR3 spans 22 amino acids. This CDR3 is CALGVFNNILNWGTPSADELIF. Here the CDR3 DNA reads TGTGCTCTTGGGGTCTTCAATAATATTCTAAACTGGGGGACACCATCAGCCGATGAACTCATCTTT.

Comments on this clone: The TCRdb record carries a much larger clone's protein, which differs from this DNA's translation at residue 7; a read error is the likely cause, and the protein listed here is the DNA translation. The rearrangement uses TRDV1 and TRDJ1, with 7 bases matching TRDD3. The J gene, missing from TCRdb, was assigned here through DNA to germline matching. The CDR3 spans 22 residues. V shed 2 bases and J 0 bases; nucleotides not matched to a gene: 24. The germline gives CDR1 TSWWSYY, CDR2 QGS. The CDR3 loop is CALGETDFPPTRGISYTDKLIF. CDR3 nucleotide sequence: TGTGCTCTTGGGGAAACCGACTTCCCACCGACTAGGGGGATTTCGTACACCGATAAACTCATCTTT.

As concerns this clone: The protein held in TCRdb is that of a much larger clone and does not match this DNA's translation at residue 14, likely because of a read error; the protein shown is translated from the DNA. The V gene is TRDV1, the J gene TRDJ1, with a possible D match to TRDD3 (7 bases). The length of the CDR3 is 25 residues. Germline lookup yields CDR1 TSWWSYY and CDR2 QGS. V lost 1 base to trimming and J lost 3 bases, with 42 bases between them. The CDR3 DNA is TGTGCTCTTGGGGAACGTGGTCCTACTCAAAACTTACTGAGGGATACAACTTTGGGACCCGATAAACTCATCTTT. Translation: CALGERGPTQNLLRDTTLGPDKLIF.

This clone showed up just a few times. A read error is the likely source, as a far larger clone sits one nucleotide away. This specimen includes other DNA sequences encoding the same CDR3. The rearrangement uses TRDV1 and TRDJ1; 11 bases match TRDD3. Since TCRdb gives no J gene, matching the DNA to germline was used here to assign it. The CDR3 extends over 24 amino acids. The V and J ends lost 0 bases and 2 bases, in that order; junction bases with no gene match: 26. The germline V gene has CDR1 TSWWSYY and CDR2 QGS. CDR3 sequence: CALGELRSYLLRTGGYIHTDKLIF. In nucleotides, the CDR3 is TGTGCTCTTGGGGAACTCAGATCCTACCTCCTTCGTACTGGGGGATATATCCATACCGATAAACTCATCTTT.

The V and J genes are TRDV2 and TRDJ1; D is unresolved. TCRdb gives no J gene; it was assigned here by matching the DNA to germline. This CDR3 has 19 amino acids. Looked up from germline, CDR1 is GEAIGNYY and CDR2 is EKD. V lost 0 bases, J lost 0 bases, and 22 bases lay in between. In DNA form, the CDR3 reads TGTGCCTGTGACACCGTCGAGGGACCTAACGAATCTAACACCGATAAACTCATCTTT. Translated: CACDTVEGPNESNTDKLIF.

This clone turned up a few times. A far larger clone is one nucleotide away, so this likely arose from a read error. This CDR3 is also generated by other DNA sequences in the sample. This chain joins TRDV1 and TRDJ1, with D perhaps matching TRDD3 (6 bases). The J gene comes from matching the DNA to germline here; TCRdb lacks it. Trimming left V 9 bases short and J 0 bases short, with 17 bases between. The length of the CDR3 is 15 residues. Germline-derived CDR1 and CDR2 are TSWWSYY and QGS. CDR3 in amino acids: CALGPLGLYTDKLIF. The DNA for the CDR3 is TGTGCTCTGGGGCCGCTGGGGTTGTACACCGATAAACTCATCTTT.

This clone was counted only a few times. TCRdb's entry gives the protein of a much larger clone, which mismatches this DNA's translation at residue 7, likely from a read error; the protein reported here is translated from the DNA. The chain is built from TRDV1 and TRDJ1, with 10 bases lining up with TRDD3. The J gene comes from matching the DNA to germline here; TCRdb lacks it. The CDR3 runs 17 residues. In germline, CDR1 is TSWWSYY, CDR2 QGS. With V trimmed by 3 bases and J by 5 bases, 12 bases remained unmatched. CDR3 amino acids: CALGEGGGIRGEDKLIF. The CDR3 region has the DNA TGTGCTCTTGGGGAGGGGGGGGGGATACGAGGAGAGGATAAACTCATCTTT.

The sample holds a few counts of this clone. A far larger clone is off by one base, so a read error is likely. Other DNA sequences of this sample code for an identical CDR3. The CDR3 DNA is TGTGCTTGTGACACTCTAGGGATACTCCACACCGATAAACTCATCTTT. As protein: CACDTLGILHTDKLIF. This chain links TRDV2 with TRDJ1; 7 positions match TRDD3. The J gene, absent from TCRdb, was called here by matching the DNA to germline. CDR1 GEAIGNYY and CDR2 EKD come from the germline V gene. This CDR3 region has 16 residues.

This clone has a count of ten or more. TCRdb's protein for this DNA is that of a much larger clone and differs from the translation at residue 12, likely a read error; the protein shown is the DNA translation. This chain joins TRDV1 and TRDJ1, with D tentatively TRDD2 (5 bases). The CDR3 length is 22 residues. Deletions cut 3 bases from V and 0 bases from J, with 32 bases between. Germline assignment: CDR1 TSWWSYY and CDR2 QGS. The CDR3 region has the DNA TGTGCTCTTGGGGATGCTCTTCCCGCGAAAAATCAGTACCCCCAGTACACCGATAAACTCATCTTT. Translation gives CALGDALPAKNQYPQYTDKLIF.

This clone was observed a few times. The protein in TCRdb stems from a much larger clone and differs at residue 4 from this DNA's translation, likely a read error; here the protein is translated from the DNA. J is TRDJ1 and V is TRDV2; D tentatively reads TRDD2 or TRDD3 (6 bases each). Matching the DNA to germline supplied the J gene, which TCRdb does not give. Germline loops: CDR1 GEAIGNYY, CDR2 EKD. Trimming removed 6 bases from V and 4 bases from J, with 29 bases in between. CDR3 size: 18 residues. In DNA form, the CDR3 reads TGTGCCTGTTACCAAATGGCCTTCCCGGGGGACGGGAGCGATAAACTCATCTTT. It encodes CACYQMAFPGDGSDKLIF.

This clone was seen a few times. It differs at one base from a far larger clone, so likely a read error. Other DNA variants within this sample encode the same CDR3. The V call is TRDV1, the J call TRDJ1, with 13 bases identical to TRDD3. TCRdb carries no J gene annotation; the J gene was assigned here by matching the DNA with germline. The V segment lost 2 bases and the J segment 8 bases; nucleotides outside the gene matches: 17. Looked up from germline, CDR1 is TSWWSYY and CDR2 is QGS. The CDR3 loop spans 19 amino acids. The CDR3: CALGEGAKTRTGGYDKLIF. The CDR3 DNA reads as TGTGCTCTTGGGGAAGGGGCTAAGACCCGTACTGGGGGATACGACAAACTCATCTTT.

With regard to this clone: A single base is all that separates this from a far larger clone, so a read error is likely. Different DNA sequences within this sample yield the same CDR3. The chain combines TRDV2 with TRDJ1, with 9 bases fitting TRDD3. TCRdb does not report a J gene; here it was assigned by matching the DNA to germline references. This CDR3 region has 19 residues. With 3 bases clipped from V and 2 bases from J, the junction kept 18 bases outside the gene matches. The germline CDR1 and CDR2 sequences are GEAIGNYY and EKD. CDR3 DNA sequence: TGTGCCTGTGACTCTCTAACTGGGGGACAGACTGAGTATACCGATAAACTCATCTTT. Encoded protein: CACDSLTGGQTEYTDKLIF.

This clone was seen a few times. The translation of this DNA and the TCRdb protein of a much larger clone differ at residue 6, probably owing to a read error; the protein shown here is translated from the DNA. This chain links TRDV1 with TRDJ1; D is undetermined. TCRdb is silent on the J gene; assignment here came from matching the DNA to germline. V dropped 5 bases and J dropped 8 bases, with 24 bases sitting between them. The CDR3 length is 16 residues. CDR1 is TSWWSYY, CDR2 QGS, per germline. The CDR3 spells CALGLPSAAPSFKLIF. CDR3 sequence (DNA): TGTGCTCTTGGGTTACCCTCCGCCGCGCCGTCGTTCAAACTCATCTTT.

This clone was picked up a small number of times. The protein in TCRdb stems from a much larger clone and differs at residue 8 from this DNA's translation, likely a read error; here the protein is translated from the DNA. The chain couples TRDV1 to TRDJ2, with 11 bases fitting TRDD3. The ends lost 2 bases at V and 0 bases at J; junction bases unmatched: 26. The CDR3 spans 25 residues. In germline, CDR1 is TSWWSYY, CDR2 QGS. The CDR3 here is CALGEDPALVLGDISRGALTAQLFF. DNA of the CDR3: TGTGCTCTTGGGGAAGATCCTGCGCTCGTACTGGGGGATATTTCACGTGGGGCTTTGACAGCACAACTCTTCTTT.

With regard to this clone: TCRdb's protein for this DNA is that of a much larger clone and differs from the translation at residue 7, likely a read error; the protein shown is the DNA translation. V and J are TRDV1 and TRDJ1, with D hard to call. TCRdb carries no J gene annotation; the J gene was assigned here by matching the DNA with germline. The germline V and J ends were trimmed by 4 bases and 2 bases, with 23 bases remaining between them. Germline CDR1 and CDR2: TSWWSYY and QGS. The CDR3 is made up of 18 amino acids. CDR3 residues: CALGAPPGWPRRTDKLIF. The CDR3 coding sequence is TGTGCTCTTGGGGCACCGCCGGGCTGGCCCCGAAGGACCGATAAACTCATCTTT.

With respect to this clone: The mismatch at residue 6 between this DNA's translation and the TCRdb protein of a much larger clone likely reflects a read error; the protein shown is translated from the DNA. The DNA for the CDR3 is TGTGCTCTTGGGGAGCTTCCTACCCCTGGGGGATACATGCCCGATAAACTCATCTTT. It is translated as CALGELPTPGGYMPDKLIF. The V call is TRDV1, the J call TRDJ1, with 11 positions matching TRDD3. After removal of 3 bases from V and 3 bases from J, the junction contained 15 bases not matched to a gene. The CDR3 consists of 19 residues. Germline V gene lookup returns CDR1 TSWWSYY and CDR2 QGS.

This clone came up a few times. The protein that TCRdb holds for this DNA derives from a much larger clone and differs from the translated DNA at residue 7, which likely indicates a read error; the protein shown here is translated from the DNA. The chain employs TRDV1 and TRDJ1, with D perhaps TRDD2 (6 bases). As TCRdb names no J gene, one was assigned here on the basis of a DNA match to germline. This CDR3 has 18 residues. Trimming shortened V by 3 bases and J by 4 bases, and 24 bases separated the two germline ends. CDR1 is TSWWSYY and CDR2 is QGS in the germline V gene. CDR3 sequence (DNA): TGTGCTCTTGGGGAGTTAGGGCCTTCCCCCGTCGGGTTCGATAAACTCATCTTT. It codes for CALGELGPSPVGFDKLIF.

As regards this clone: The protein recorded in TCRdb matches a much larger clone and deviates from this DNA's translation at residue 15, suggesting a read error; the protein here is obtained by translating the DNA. In nucleotides, the CDR3 is TGTGCTGTGATGCGTCCCGGGGATAAGGGGCCGTACACCGATGAACTCATCTTT. Protein: CAVMRPGDKGPYTDELIF. The chain uses TRAV36/DV7 and TRDJ1; 7 bases fit TRDD3. As TCRdb names no J gene, one was assigned here on the basis of a DNA match to germline. Germline CDR1 reads VTNFRS; CDR2 reads LTSSGIE (reference sequence). This CDR3 contains 18 residues.

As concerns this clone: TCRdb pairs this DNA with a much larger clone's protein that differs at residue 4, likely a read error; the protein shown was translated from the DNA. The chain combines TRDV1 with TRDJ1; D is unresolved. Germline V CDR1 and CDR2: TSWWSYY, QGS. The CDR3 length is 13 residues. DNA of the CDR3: TGTGCTCTTAGGGAACTATGGACCCCCCGACTCATCTTT. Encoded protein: CALRELWTPRLIF.

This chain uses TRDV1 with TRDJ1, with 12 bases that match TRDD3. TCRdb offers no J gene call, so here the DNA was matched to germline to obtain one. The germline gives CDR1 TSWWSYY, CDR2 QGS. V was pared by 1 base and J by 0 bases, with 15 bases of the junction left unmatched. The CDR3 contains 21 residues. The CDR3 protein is CALGEPTADWGIPRNTDKLIF. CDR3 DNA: TGTGCTCTTGGGGAACCCACGGCAGACTGGGGGATACCCAGAAACACCGATAAACTCATCTTT.

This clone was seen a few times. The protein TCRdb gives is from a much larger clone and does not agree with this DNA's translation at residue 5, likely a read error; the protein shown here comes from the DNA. Here the CDR3 reads CALGDFLKGIQTKHKLIF. The CDR3 nucleotides are TGTGCTCTTGGGGATTTCCTAAAAGGGATACAAACGAAGCACAAACTCATCTTT. The chain couples TRDV1 to TRDJ1, with TRDD3 as a possible D gene (7 bases). The CDR3 extends over 18 amino acids. Germline V gene data show CDR1 as TSWWSYY and CDR2 as QGS. Trimming left V 3 bases short and J 8 bases short, with 28 bases between.

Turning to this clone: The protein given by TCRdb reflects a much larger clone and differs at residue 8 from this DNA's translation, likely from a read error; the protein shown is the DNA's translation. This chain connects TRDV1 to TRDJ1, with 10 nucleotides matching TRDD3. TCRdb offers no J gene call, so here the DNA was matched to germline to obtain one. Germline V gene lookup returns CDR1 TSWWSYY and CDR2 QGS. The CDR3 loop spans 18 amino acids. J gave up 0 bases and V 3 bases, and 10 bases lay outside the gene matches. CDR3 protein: CALGDGSRGIRDTDKLIF. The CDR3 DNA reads TGTGCTCTTGGGGACGGCTCCCGGGGGATACGAGACACCGATAAACTCATCTTT.

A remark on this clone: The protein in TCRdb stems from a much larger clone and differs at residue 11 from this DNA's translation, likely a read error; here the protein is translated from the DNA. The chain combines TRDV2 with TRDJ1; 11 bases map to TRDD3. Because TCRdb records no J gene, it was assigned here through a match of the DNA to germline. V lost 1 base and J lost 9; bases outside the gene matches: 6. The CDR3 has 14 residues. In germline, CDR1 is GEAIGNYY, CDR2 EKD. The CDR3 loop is CACDTMGDTHELIF. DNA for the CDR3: TGTGCCTGTGACACAATGGGGGATACGCATGAACTCATCTTT.